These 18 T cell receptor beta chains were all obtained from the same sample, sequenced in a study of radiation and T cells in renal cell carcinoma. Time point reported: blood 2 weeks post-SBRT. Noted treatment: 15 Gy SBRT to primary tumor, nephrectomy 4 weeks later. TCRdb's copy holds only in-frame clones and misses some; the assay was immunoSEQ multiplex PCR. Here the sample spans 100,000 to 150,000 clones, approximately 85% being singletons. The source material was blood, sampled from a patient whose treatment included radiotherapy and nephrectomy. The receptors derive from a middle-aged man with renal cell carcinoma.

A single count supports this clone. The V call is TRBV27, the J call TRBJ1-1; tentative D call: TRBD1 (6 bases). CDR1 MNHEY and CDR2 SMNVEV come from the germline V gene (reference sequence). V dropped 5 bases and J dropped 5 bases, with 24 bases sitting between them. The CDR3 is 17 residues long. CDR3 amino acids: CASSPHPTGLKRTEAFF. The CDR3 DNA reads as TGTGCCAGCAGTCCCCATCCCACAGGGCTCAAGAGGACTGAAGCTTTCTTT.

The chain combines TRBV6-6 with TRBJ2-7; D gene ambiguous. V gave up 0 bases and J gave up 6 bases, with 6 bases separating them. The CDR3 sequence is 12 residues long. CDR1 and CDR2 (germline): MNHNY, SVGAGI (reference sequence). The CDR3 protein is CASSYSRSEQYF. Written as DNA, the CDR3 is TGTGCCAGCAGTTACTCCCGTAGCGAGCAGTACTTC.

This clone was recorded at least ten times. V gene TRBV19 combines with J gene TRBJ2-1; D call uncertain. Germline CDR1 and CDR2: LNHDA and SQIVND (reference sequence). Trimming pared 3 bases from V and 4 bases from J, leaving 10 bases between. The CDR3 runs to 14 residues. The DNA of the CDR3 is TGTGCCAGTAGTATCTGGACGGCATACAATGAGCAGTTCTTC. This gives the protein CASSIWTAYNEQFF.

CDR3 in amino acids: CASSLRSQETQYF. In DNA, the CDR3 is TGCGCCAGCAGCTTGAGGTCCCAAGAGACCCAGTACTTC. This chain uses TRBV5-1 with TRBJ2-5; D not certain. The CDR3 has 13 residues. The germline CDR1 and CDR2 sequences are SGHRS and YFSETQ. Trimming removed 1 base from V and 1 base from J, with 5 bases in between.

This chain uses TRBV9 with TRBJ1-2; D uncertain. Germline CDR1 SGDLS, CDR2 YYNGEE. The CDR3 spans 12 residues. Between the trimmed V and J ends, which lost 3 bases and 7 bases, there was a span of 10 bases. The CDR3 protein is CASSARALGYTF. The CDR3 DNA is TGTGCCAGCAGCGCCCGGGCTCTTGGCTACACCTTC.

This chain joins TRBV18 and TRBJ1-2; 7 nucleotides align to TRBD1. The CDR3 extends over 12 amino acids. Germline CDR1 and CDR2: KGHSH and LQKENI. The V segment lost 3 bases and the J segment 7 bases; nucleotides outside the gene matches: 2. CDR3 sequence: CASSPQGVGYTF. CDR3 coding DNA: TGTGCCAGCTCACCGCAGGGGGTTGGCTACACCTTC.

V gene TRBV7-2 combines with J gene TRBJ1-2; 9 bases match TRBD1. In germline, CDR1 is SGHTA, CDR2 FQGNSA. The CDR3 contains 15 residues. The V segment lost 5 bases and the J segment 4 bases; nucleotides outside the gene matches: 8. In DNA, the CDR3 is TGTGCCAGCAGCCAATCCGGGACAGGGATCTATGGCTACACCTTC. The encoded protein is CASSQSGTGIYGYTF.

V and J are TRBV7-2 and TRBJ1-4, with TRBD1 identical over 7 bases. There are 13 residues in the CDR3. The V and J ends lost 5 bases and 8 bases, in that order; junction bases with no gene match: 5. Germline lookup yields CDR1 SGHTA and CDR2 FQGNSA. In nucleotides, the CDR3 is TGTGCCAGCAGCCCCAGGGGGGCGGAAAAACTGTTTTTT. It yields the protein CASSPRGAEKLFF.

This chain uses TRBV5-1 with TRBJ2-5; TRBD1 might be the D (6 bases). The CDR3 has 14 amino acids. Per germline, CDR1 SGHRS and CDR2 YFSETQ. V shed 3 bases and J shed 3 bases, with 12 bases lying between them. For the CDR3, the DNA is TGCGCCAGCAGCTCTCAACAGGGTGAAGAGACCCAGTACTTC. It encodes CASSSQQGEETQYF.

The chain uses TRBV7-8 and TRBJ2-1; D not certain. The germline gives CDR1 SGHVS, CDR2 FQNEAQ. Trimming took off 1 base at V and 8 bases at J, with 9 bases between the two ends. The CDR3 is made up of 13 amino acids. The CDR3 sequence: CASSLVNSDEQFF. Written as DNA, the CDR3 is TGTGCCAGCAGCTTAGTTAATTCGGATGAGCAGTTCTTC.

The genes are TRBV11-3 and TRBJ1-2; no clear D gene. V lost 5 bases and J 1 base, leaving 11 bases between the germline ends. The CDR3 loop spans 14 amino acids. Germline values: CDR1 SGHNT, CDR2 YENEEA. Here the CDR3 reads CASSETTDNYGYTF. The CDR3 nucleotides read TGTGCCAGCAGCGAAACGACGGATAACTATGGCTACACCTTC.

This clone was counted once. CDR3 amino acids: CASSPDRGDGYTF. The CDR3 nucleotides are TGTGCCAGCAGCCCCGACAGGGGCGATGGCTACACCTTC. This chain joins TRBV5-4 and TRBJ1-2, with 8 bases lining up with TRBD1. The junction had 5 bases not matched to a gene; V was cut back by 4 bases and J by 6 bases. CDR1 SGHNT and CDR2 YYREEE come from the germline V gene (reference sequence). The CDR3 is made up of 13 amino acids.

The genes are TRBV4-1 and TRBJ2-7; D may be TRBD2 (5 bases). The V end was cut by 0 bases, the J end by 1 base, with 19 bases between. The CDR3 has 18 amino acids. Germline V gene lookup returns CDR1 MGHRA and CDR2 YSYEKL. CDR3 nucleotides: TGCGCCAGCAGCCAAGATCTGTGGGTTTCCGGACTTTCCTACGAGCAGTACTTC. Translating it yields CASSQDLWVSGLSYEQYF.

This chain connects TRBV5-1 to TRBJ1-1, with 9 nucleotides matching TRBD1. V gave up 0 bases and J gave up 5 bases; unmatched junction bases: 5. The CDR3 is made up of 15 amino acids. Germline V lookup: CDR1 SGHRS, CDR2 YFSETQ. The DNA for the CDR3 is TGCGCCAGCAGCTTGGACAGGGGGCCCTCTACTGAAGCTTTCTTT. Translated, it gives CASSLDRGPSTEAFF.

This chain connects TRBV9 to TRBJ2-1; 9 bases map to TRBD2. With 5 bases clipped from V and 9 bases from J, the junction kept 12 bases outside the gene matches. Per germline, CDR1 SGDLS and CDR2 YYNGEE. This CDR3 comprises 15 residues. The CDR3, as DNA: TGTGCCAGCAGAGCCCCCGGGACTAGCAGCAGTGAGCAGTTCTTC. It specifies CASRAPGTSSSEQFF.

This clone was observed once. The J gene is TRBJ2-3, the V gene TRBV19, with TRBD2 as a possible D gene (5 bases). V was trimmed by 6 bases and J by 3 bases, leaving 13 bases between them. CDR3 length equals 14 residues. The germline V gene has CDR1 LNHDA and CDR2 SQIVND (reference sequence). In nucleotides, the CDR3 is TGTGCCAGTAGCCGGAAGACGGGAACAGATACGCAGTATTTT. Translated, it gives CASSRKTGTDTQYF.

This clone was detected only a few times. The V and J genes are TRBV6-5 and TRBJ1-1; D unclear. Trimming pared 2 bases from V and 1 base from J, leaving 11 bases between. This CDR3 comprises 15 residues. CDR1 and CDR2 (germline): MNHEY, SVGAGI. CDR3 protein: CASSYERWANTEAFF. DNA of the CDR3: TGTGCCAGCAGTTACGAGCGGTGGGCGAACACTGAAGCTTTCTTT.

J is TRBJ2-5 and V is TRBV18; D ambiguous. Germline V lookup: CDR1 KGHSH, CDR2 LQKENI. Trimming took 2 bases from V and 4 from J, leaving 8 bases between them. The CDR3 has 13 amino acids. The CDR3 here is CASSPATIETQYF. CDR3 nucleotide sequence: TGTGCCAGCTCACCAGCGACGATAGAGACCCAGTACTTC.